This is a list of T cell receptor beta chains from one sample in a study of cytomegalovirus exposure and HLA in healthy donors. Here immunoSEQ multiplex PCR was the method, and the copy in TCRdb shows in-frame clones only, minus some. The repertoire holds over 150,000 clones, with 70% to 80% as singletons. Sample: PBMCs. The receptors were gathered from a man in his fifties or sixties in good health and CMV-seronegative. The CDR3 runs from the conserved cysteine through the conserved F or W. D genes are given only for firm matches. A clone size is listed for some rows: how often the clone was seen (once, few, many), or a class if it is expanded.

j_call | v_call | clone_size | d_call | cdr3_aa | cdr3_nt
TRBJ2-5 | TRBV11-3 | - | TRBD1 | CASSLRGDRGQETQYF | TGTGCCAGCAGCCTAAGGGGGGACAGGGGCCAAGAGACCCAGTACTTC
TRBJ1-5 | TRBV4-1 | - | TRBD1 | CASSQDGDSPYQPQHF | TGCGCCAGCAGCCAAGATGGGGACAGTCCTTATCAGCCCCAGCATTTT
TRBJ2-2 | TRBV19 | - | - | CASTVGGATGELFF | TGTGCCAGTACCGTAGGTGGGGCCACCGGGGAGCTGTTTTTT
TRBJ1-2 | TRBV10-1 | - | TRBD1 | CASSPGQGGYGYTF | TGCGCCAGCAGTCCGGGACAGGGGGGCTATGGCTACACCTTC
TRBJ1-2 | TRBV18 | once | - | CASSPNRENYGYTF | TGTGCCAGCTCACCAAACCGGGAGAACTATGGCTACACCTTC
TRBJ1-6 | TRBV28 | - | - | CASSRPQGSSPLHF | TGTGCCAGCAGTAGACCACAGGGCAGCTCACCCCTCCACTTT
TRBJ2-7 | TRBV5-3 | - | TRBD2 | CARSSGTSYEQYF | TGTGCCAGAAGCTCCGGGACTAGCTACGAGCAGTACTTC
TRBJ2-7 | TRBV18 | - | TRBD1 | CASSPPGQGTYEQYF | TGTGCCAGCTCACCACCCGGACAGGGGACCTACGAGCAGTACTTC
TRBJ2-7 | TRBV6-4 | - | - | CAIIARGARFDEQYF | TGTGCCATAATCGCCCGGGGGGCGAGGTTCGACGAGCAGTACTTC
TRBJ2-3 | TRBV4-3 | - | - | CASSLMRGITDTQYF | TGCGCCAGCAGCCTAATGCGGGGCATCACAGATACGCAGTATTTT
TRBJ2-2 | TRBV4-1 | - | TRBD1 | CASSQQVQGDGGELFF | TGCGCCAGCAGCCAGCAGGTGCAGGGGGATGGCGGGGAGCTGTTTTTT
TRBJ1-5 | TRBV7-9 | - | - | CASSATDPPNQPQHF | TGTGCCAGCAGCGCGACAGATCCGCCGAATCAGCCCCAGCATTTT
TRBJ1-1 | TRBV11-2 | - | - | CASRLSRGMNTEAFF | TGTGCCAGCAGGTTATCCAGGGGAATGAACACTGAAGCTTTCTTT
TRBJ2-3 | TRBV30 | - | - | CAWSSGASSTDTQYF | TGTGCCTGGAGTAGCGGAGCATCTAGCACAGATACGCAGTATTTT
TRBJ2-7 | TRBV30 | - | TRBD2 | CAWRTSGSFGYEQYF | TGTGCCTGGCGGACTAGCGGGAGTTTTGGCTACGAGCAGTACTTC
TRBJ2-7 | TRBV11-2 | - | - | CASSRGLDSPYEQYF | TGTGCCAGCAGCCGCGGACTGGACAGTCCCTACGAGCAGTACTTC
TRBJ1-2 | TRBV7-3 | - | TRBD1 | CASSDDPGQGAVVVGGYTF | TGTGCCAGCAGCGACGATCCGGGACAGGGGGCAGTAGTAGTCGGTGGCTACACCTTC
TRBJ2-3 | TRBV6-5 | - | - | CASNHYRASTDTQYF | TGTGCCAGCAACCACTACAGGGCTAGCACAGATACGCAGTATTTT
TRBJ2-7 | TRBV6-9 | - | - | CARPGDSYEQYF | TGTGCCCGACCGGGGGATAGCTACGAGCAGTACTTC
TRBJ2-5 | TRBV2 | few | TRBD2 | CASSDSSGGLWGTQYF | TGTGCCAGCAGTGACTCTAGCGGAGGGCTCTGGGGGACCCAGTACTTC
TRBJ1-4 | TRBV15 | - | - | CATSKPATNEKLFF | TGTGCCACCAGCAAGCCGGCAACTAATGAAAAACTGTTTTTT
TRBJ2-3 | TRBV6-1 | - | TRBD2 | CASVLAESTDTQYF | TGTGCCAGCGTACTAGCGGAGAGCACAGATACGCAGTATTTT
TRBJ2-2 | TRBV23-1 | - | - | CAILEPKENTGELFF | TGCGCCATACTAGAACCCAAAGAGAACACCGGGGAGCTGTTTTTT
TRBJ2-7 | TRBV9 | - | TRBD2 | CASSVGSSGGPYEQYF | TGTGCCAGCAGCGTAGGGTCTAGCGGGGGACCCTACGAGCAGTACTTC
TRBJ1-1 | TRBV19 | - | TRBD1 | CASSILTRDSDQNTEAFF | TGTGCCAGTAGTATCTTGACCCGGGACAGCGACCAGAACACTGAAGCTTTCTTT
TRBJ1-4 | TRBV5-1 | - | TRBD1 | CASSTGTGTHEKLFF | TGCGCCAGCAGCACCGGGACAGGTACACATGAAAAACTGTTTTTT
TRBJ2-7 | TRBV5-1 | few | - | CASSFGGGLNDPYEQYF | TGCGCCAGCAGCTTTGGAGGCGGCTTAAACGACCCCTACGAGCAGTACTTC
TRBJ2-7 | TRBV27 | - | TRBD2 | CASSPPAAGGWWEQYF | TGTGCCAGCAGTCCCCCCGCAGCGGGGGGTTGGTGGGAGCAGTACTTC
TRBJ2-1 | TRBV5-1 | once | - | CASSLSLGGHYNEQFF | TGCGCCAGCAGCTTGTCCTTGGGGGGGCACTACAATGAGCAGTTCTTC
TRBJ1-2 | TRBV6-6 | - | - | CASSFSGDYGYTF | TGTGCCAGCAGTTTTTCAGGGGACTATGGCTACACCTTC
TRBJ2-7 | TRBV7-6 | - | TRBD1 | CASKDRADEQYF | TGTGCCAGCAAGGACAGGGCAGACGAGCAGTACTTC
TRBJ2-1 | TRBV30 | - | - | CAWSLTGLAYNEQFF | TGTGCCTGGAGTCTTACGGGACTGGCCTACAATGAGCAGTTCTTC
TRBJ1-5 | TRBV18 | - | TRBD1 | CASSSIQGARGQPQHF | TGTGCCAGCTCATCAATACAGGGGGCGCGAGGTCAGCCCCAGCATTTT
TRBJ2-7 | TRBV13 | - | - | CASSLGRGAIYEQYF | TGTGCCAGCAGCTTAGGTCGGGGGGCTATATACGAGCAGTACTTC
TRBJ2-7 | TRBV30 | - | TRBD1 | CAWSPDRVVEQYF | TGTGCCTGGAGTCCCGACAGGGTCGTCGAGCAGTACTTC
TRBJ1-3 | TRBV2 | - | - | CASAGSTGNTIYF | TGTGCCAGCGCGGGGTCGACTGGAAACACCATATATTTT
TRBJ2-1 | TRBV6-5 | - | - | CASSYSLGSSYNEQFF | TGTGCCAGCAGTTACTCCCTCGGGAGCTCCTACAATGAGCAGTTCTTC
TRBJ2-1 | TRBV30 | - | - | CAWNPGLSYNEQFF | TGTGCCTGGAACCCGGGGTTGTCCTACAATGAGCAGTTCTTC
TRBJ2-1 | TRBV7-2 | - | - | CASSLANQGFALNEQFF | TGTGCCAGCAGCTTAGCGAATCAGGGGTTTGCGTTGAATGAGCAGTTCTTC
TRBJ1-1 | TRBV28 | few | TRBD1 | CASSPPGTGGYTEAFF | TGTGCCAGCAGCCCCCCCGGGACAGGGGGGTATACTGAAGCTTTCTTT
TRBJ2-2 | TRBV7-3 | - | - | CASQAIPNTGELFF | TGTGCCAGCCAGGCCATTCCGAACACCGGGGAGCTGTTTTTT
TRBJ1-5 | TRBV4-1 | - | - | CASSAGPNQPQHF | TGCGCCAGCAGTGCGGGGCCGAATCAGCCCCAGCATTTT
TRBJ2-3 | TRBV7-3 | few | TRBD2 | CASSPIGGASTDTQYF | TGTGCCAGCAGCCCCATCGGGGGGGCTAGCACAGATACGCAGTATTTT
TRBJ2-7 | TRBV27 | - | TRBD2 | CASSNGLAGTYEQYF | TGTGCCAGCAGCAACGGACTAGCGGGTACTTACGAGCAGTACTTC
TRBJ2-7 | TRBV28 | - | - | CASSFSTGIDVSYEQYF | TGTGCCAGCAGTTTTTCGACCGGGATTGACGTCTCCTACGAGCAGTACTTC
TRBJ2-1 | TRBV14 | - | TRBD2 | CASNTAGGLGEQFF | TGTGCCAGCAACACAGCGGGGGGGCTGGGCGAGCAGTTCTTC
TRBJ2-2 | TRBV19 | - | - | CASRTGTANTGELFF | TGTGCCAGTAGAACCGGGACTGCGAACACCGGGGAGCTGTTTTTT
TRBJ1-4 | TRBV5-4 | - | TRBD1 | CASSRPGNRGSGEKPFF | TGTGCCAGCAGCCGGCCGGGAAACAGGGGCTCGGGGGAAAAACCGTTTTTT
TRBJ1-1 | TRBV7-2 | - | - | CASSLSAAMNTEAFF | TGTGCCAGCAGCCTAAGCGCAGCTATGAACACTGAAGCTTTCTTT
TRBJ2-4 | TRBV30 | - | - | CAWSGGGSAKNIQYF | TGTGCCTGGAGTGGCGGCGGGTCAGCCAAAAACATTCAGTACTTC